The 19 T cell receptor beta chains presented below share a single source sample, sequenced in a study of T cell clusters in autoimmune cytopenias. TRB rearrangements were amplified by touch-down multiplex PCR with mixed TRB-A/B primers. Following a re-call of the multiplex PCR reads, TCRdb has one entry per CDR3 protein and lacks DNA. Its clone listing holds 7,000 or so distinct CDR3 sequences. TRB amplification used approximately 270 ng of peripheral blood genomic DNA. The data were also submitted as part of a second study, on T cell repertoires in aging, cancer and after chemotherapy.

The sequencing sample was made of peripheral blood. The receptors shown here come from a human donor in good health.

This chain uses TRBV6-2 or TRBV6-3 with TRBJ2-1; TCRdb's assignment of TRBD1 cannot be checked, as there is no DNA. The germline gives CDR1 MNHEY, CDR2 SVGEGT. The CDR3 covers 15 residues. The CDR3 protein is CASSPGEKDTAEQFF.

The CDR3: CASSLAGGIGLEQYF. This rearrangement joins TRBV5-4 to TRBJ2-7; TCRdb lists TRBD2, though no DNA is available to test this call. The CDR3 has 15 amino acids. Germline V gene data show CDR1 as SGHNT and CDR2 as YYREEE (reference sequence).

This rearrangement joins TRBV24-1 to TRBJ1-1. The germline V gene has CDR1 KGHDR and CDR2 SFDVKD. This CDR3 comprises 13 residues. The CDR3 sequence: CATSDSPSGVAFF.

Frequency places this clonotype as medium-sized. The CDR3 protein is CASRPGLGPEKLFF. This rearrangement joins TRBV6-5 to TRBJ1-4. The CDR3 is made up of 14 amino acids. CDR1 is MNHEY and CDR2 is SVGAGI in the germline V gene.

The chain recombines TRBV18 with TRBJ2-1; as DNA is missing, the TRBD1 call by TCRdb cannot be tested. Germline assignment: CDR1 KGHSH and CDR2 LQKENI. This CDR3 contains 16 residues. The CDR3 here is CASSPLDREPYNEQFF.

This clonotype is labeled medium-sized based on frequency. The rearrangement joins TRBV15 to TRBJ2-2; the D gene TCRdb calls, TRBD1, cannot be checked with no DNA. The germline CDR1 and CDR2 sequences are LNHNV and YYDKDF (reference sequence). This CDR3 contains 17 residues. This chain's CDR3 is CATSGWSGQGATWELFF.

The V and J genes are TRBV12-3 or TRBV12-4 and TRBJ1-1. The CDR3 sequence is 16 residues long. CDR3 amino acids: CASSRPSDGLNTEAFF.

According to its frequency, this clonotype is medium-sized. The chain is built from TRBV5-6 and TRBJ2-7. CDR3 length: 12 residues. Germline V gives CDR1 SGHDT, CDR2 YYEEEE. CDR3: CASSLASYEQYF.

This chain uses TRBV12-3 or TRBV12-4 with TRBJ1-3. CDR3 length: 11 residues. This CDR3 is CASSLLNTIYF.

The chain couples TRBV6-5 to TRBJ2-5; the TCRdb D gene call, TRBD1, has no DNA to confirm it. The CDR3 length is 15 residues. CDR1 and CDR2 from the germline V gene are MNHEY and SVGAGI. CDR3 region: CASSSPSGGKETQYF.

This sequence joins TRBV11-1 and TRBJ1-2; TCRdb returns TRBD1, unconfirmable since there is no DNA. Germline CDR1 is SGHAT and CDR2 is FQDESV (reference sequence). This CDR3 spans 15 amino acids. The CDR3 is CASSLVQGRSYGYTF.

This chain uses TRBV5-6 with TRBJ1-1; the D gene TCRdb calls, TRBD1, cannot be checked with no DNA. CDR3 size: 15 residues. The germline CDR1 and CDR2 sequences are SGHDT and YYEEEE. CDR3 region: CASSLWRGYYTEAFF.

J is TRBJ1-1 and V is TRBV19. The CDR3 extends over 15 amino acids. The germline V gene encodes CDR1 LNHDA and CDR2 SQIVND (reference sequence). The CDR3 spells CASSIGVSMNTEAFF.

This clonotype registers medium-sized (0.01 to 0.1%) by frequency. J is TRBJ2-1 and V is TRBV29-1; as DNA is missing, the TRBD1 call by TCRdb cannot be tested. Germline loops: CDR1 SQVTM, CDR2 ANQGSEA. The CDR3 extends over 16 amino acids. CDR3 sequence reads: CSVQLTGTSSYNEQFF.

V and J are TRBV7-2 and TRBJ2-1; TCRdb lists TRBD2, though no DNA is available to test this call. The CDR3 runs to 15 residues. Germline lookup yields CDR1 SGHTA and CDR2 FQGNSA. The CDR3 here is CASSQTSGDYNEQFF. Full variable domain (outside the CDR3, taken from reference TRBV7-2 and TRBJ2-1): GAGVSQSPSNKVTEKGKDVELRCDPISGHTALYWYRQSLGQGLEFLIYFQGNSAPDKSGLPSDRFSAERTGGSVSTLTIQRTQQEDSAVYLCASSQTSGDYNEQFFGPGTRLTVL.

This chain connects TRBV7-6 to TRBJ1-1; no DNA is available, so the TRBD1 call from TCRdb remains unchecked. The CDR3 is 17 amino acids. Per the germline V gene, CDR1 is SGHVS and CDR2 is FNYEAQ. CDR3 sequence: CASSSQGAYYPNTEAFF.

Frequency places this clonotype as medium-sized (0.01 to 0.1%). The rearrangement uses TRBV6-1 and TRBJ2-1. This CDR3 contains 16 residues. Per the germline V gene, CDR1 is MNHNS and CDR2 is SASEGT. The CDR3 protein is CASSDLKLGSYNEQFF.

V is TRBV6-1 and J is TRBJ1-5; TCRdb's D call of TRBD1 is untestable without DNA. The CDR3 consists of 13 residues. The germline V gene has CDR1 MNHNS and CDR2 SASEGT. This chain's CDR3 is CASSEEQGGLQHF.

V gene TRBV18 combines with J gene TRBJ2-7; the D call from TCRdb, TRBD2, cannot be confirmed without DNA. The CDR3 has 16 amino acids. CDR1 is KGHSH and CDR2 is LQKENI in the germline V gene. The CDR3 spells CASSSGLAGGSYEQYF.